These 27 T cell receptor beta chains share one sample of origin, sequenced in a study of control samples from healthy donors and cancer patients. Here immunoSEQ multiplex PCR was the method, and the copy in TCRdb shows in-frame clones only, minus some. The profile shows around 120,000 clones, around nine tenths of them singletons. Sequencing was performed on blood. Receptors originate from a man aged 35 to 55 in good health.

This clone was observed once. The chain uses TRBV4-3 and TRBJ2-1, with 8 bases fitting TRBD1. With V trimmed by 3 bases and J by 6 bases, 10 bases remained unmatched. CDR1 and CDR2 from the germline V gene are LGHNA and YSLEER. CDR3 length: 16 amino acids. As DNA, the CDR3 is TGCGCCAGCAGCCACGACGGGACAGGCATTGGCAATGAGCAGTTCTTC. Translation: CASSHDGTGIGNEQFF.

This clone was observed a single time. The chain is built from TRBV5-4 and TRBJ2-1, with D possibly TRBD2 on 5 matching bases. The germline CDR1 and CDR2 sequences are SGHNT and YYREEE (reference sequence). The CDR3 totals 14 residues. Trimming took 0 bases from V and 9 from J, leaving 13 bases between them. In DNA form, the CDR3 reads TGTGCCAGCAGCTTGGAGGGAGCATATAGTGAGCAGTTCTTC. It yields the protein CASSLEGAYSEQFF.

A single count supports this clone. The rearrangement links TRBV11-2 to TRBJ2-6; no clear D. This CDR3 has 17 amino acids. Trimming took 5 bases from V and 0 from J, leaving 14 bases between them. Germline V gives CDR1 SGHAT, CDR2 FQNNGV. The DNA for the CDR3 is TGTGCCAGCAGCCAGAGACTGAGCTACTCTGGGGCCAACGTCCTGACTTTC. Its protein product is CASSQRLSYSGANVLTF.

The chain is built from TRBV29-1 and TRBJ1-5; tentative D call: TRBD1 (6 bases). The V end was cut by 4 bases, the J end by 3 bases, with 10 bases between. From germline, CDR1 is SQVTM and CDR2 ANQGSEA. The CDR3 covers 13 residues. This CDR3 reads CSVAGAINQPQHF. The CDR3, as DNA: TGCAGCGTTGCGGGGGCGATCAATCAGCCCCAGCATTTT. The full variable domain, in which reference TRBV29-1 and TRBJ1-5 provide the parts outside the CDR3, is SAVISQKPSRDICQRGTSLTIQCQVDSQVTMMFWYRQQPGQSLTLIATANQGSEATYESGFVIDKFPISRPNLTFSTLTVSNMSPEDSSIYLCSVAGAINQPQHFGDGTRLSIL.

The J gene is TRBJ1-4, the V gene TRBV19; TRBD1 is a possible D gene (5 bases). From germline, CDR1 is LNHDA and CDR2 SQIVND (reference sequence). CDR3 length: 17 amino acids. Between the trimmed V and J ends, which lost 0 bases and 4 bases, there was a span of 15 bases. CDR3 residues: CASSIEIGTARNEKLFF. As DNA, the CDR3 is TGTGCCAGTAGTATAGAAATTGGGACCGCACGTAATGAAAAACTGTTTTTT.

CDR3: CASSLTLAEAFF. The CDR3, as DNA: TGTGCCAGCAGCCTGACTTTGGCTGAAGCTTTCTTT. The chain recombines TRBV12-3 or TRBV12-4 with TRBJ1-1, with D unresolved. CDR3 length: 12 residues. Trimming took 6 bases from V and 6 from J, leaving 11 bases between them.

V gene TRBV12-3 or TRBV12-4 combines with J gene TRBJ1-2, with a tentative D call TRBD1 (5 bases). The CDR3 length is 11 residues. V was trimmed by 5 bases and J by 4 bases, leaving 5 bases between them. The CDR3 reads CASSTGYGYTF. The CDR3 nucleotides read TGTGCCAGCAGTACAGGCTATGGCTACACCTTC.

This chain connects TRBV5-4 to TRBJ2-1, with 7 nucleotides matching TRBD2. CDR1 and CDR2 (germline): SGHNT, YYREEE (reference sequence). There are 15 residues in the CDR3. The ends lost 0 bases at V and 2 bases at J; junction bases unmatched: 2. CDR3 DNA: TGTGCCAGCAGCTTGGGGGGAGGGCCCTACAATGAGCAGTTCTTC. It codes for CASSLGGGPYNEQFF.

The rearrangement links TRBV2 to TRBJ1-2; 7 bases line up with TRBD1. The CDR3 is 12 amino acids. The trim removed 2 bases at V and 12 bases at J, leaving 6 bases unmatched. Looked up from germline, CDR1 is SNHLY and CDR2 is FYNNEI. CDR3 amino acids: CASSESRQGDTF. The DNA of the CDR3 is TGTGCCAGCAGTGAATCTCGGCAGGGGGACACCTTC.

The chain couples TRBV15 to TRBJ1-1; unclear D gene. The CDR3 is 14 residues long. Deletions cut 0 bases from V and 0 bases from J, with 5 bases between. In germline, CDR1 is LNHNV, CDR2 YYDKDF (reference sequence). The CDR3 nucleotides are TGTGCCACCAGCAGAGAGCAGTTGAACACTGAAGCTTTCTTT. Translating gives CATSREQLNTEAFF.

The chain joins TRBV28 to TRBJ2-3; a possible D gene is TRBD2 (6 bases). Per the germline V gene, CDR1 is MDHEN and CDR2 is SYDVKM. V lost 3 bases and J 5 bases, leaving 15 bases between the germline ends. CDR3 length: 15 amino acids. The CDR3 protein is CASSFGTSGRDTQYF. CDR3 DNA: TGTGCCAGCAGTTTTGGGACTTCCGGCAGAGATACGCAGTATTTT.

The chain links TRBV30 to TRBJ2-1; no clear D. The CDR3 is made up of 12 amino acids. The ends were cut back, 3 bases at V and 5 bases at J, with 8 bases in the middle. Germline V gives CDR1 GTSNPN, CDR2 SVGIG (reference sequence). CDR3 amino acids: CAWRERNNEQFF. The CDR3 DNA reads as TGTGCCTGGAGGGAGAGAAACAATGAGCAGTTCTTC.

The chain recombines TRBV5-1 with TRBJ2-2; perhaps TRBD1 as D (5 bases). Between the trimmed V and J ends, which lost 0 bases and 1 base, there was a span of 7 bases. Germline loops: CDR1 SGHRS, CDR2 YFSETQ. CDR3 size: 15 residues. In DNA form, the CDR3 reads TGCGCCAGCAGCTTGGGACAGATGAACACCGGGGAGCTGTTTTTT. Its protein is CASSLGQMNTGELFF.

The V call is TRBV7-2, the J call TRBJ1-2; D remains ambiguous. Germline CDR1 reads SGHTA; CDR2 reads FQGNSA. V was clipped by 3 bases and J by 2 bases, with 7 bases between them. The CDR3 runs 13 residues. The CDR3: CASSFGRNYGYTF. In DNA form, the CDR3 reads TGTGCCAGCAGCTTCGGGAGGAACTATGGCTACACCTTC.

The V and J genes are TRBV29-1 and TRBJ2-7; unclear D gene. The germline V gene encodes CDR1 SQVTM and CDR2 ANQGSEA. With 4 bases removed from V and 6 bases from J, the gap between germline ends came to 10 bases. The CDR3 spans 11 residues. The CDR3 sequence: CSVGSGGEQYF. CDR3 coding DNA: TGCAGCGTTGGTTCGGGTGGCGAGCAGTACTTC.

The chain employs TRBV6-6 and TRBJ2-7; 10 nucleotides match TRBD1. The germline gives CDR1 MNHNY, CDR2 SVGAGI (reference sequence). The CDR3 loop spans 15 amino acids. Unmatched junction bases numbered 5, after V lost 2 bases and J lost 4 bases. As DNA, the CDR3 is TGTGCCAGCAGTTACGCCCGGGACAGGGGTTACGAGCAGTACTTC. Protein sequence: CASSYARDRGYEQYF.

The rearrangement links TRBV5-6 to TRBJ1-5, with D tentatively TRBD1 (5 bases). The CDR3 is 17 residues long. Trimming stripped 0 bases from V and 0 bases from J, with 13 bases between. The germline V gene encodes CDR1 SGHDT and CDR2 YYEEEE. CDR3 bases: TGTGCCAGCAGCTTGGGGGCAGGGAGATATAGCAATCAGCCCCAGCATTTT. Protein product: CASSLGAGRYSNQPQHF.

In its sample, this clone was seen once. The chain is built from TRBV4-3 and TRBJ2-7, with 11 bases that match TRBD1. The CDR3 is 16 amino acids. The germline CDR1 and CDR2 sequences are LGHNA and YSLEER. V was pared by 3 bases and J by 4 bases, with 8 bases of the junction left unmatched. The CDR3: CASSQDPGTGGYEQYF. CDR3 in DNA: TGCGCCAGCAGCCAGGACCCCGGGACAGGGGGGTACGAGCAGTACTTC.

CDR3 protein: CSVGRGLGTEAFF. The CDR3 DNA reads TGCAGCGTTGGGAGAGGGTTGGGGACTGAAGCTTTCTTT. The V call is TRBV29-1, the J call TRBJ1-1; D ambiguous. The CDR3 has 13 amino acids. Trimming took 4 bases from V and 5 from J, leaving 14 bases between them. Per germline, CDR1 SQVTM and CDR2 ANQGSEA.

J is TRBJ1-2 and V is TRBV7-2; D not resolved. CDR1 and CDR2 from the germline V gene are SGHTA and FQGNSA. This CDR3 is built from 8 residues. In DNA, the CDR3 is TGTGATTCTATCGGCTACACCTTC. This translates into CDSIGYTF.

This sequence joins TRBV19 and TRBJ1-6, with D unclear. The CDR3 sequence is 14 residues long. The germline gives CDR1 LNHDA, CDR2 SQIVND (reference sequence). V lost 7 bases, J lost 4 bases, and 11 bases lay in between. The CDR3: CASNRQGYNSPLHF. The CDR3 DNA sequence: TGTGCCAGTAACCGACAAGGTTATAATTCACCCCTCCACTTT.

This chain uses TRBV11-3 with TRBJ1-2, with 8 positions matching TRBD1. Germline assignment: CDR1 SGHNT and CDR2 YENEEA. CDR3 length equals 13 residues. The CDR3 reads CAVAGQGAVGYTF. CDR3 nucleotides: TGTGCTGTAGCCGGGCAGGGGGCCGTTGGCTACACCTTC.

The chain employs TRBV19 and TRBJ1-1; D might be TRBD1 (5 bases). The CDR3 totals 13 residues. V was pared by 7 bases and J by 5 bases, with 14 bases between. Germline CDR1 reads LNHDA; CDR2 reads SQIVND (reference sequence). The CDR3 nucleotides are TGTGCCAGTACCCTCGGGGGGGTGACTGAAGCTTTCTTT. Its translation is CASTLGGVTEAFF.

The rearrangement links TRBV6-6 to TRBJ1-1, with unresolved D. Germline values: CDR1 MNHNY, CDR2 SVGAGI (reference sequence). This CDR3 has 15 residues. Trimming took off 0 bases at V and 1 base at J, with 9 bases between the two ends. The DNA for the CDR3 is TGTGCCAGCAGTTACTCCGGCTCCCGGAACACTGAAGCTTTCTTT. Amino acid sequence: CASSYSGSRNTEAFF.

This clone occurred a few times. The chain employs TRBV7-9 and TRBJ2-7; TRBD1 is a possible D gene (5 bases). In germline, CDR1 is SEHNR, CDR2 FQNEAQ (reference sequence). This CDR3 has 14 residues. The V end lost 9 bases, the J end lost 1 base, and 16 bases lay between the germline ends. The CDR3 bases are TGTGCCAGTCAGGACAAGGGCAGATCCTACGAGCAGTACTTC. Amino acids: CASQDKGRSYEQYF.

This clone was counted a few times. CDR3 DNA: TGTGCCAGCAGCCGGACAGATGGAAACACCATATATTTT. This sequence encodes CASSRTDGNTIYF. V gene TRBV7-9 combines with J gene TRBJ1-3; possibly TRBD1 for D (6 bases). Germline lookup yields CDR1 SEHNR and CDR2 FQNEAQ (reference sequence). The length of the CDR3 is 13 residues. V dropped 5 bases and J dropped 3 bases, with 8 bases sitting between them.

This clone came up a few times. The V and J genes are TRBV2 and TRBJ2-7, with no clear D. CDR1 is SNHLY and CDR2 is FYNNEI in the germline V gene. Trimming took off 2 bases at V and 10 bases at J, with 9 bases between the two ends. This CDR3 has 11 residues. The CDR3 sequence is CASSESQRQYF. The CDR3 DNA follows: TGTGCCAGCAGTGAAAGTCAACGTCAGTACTTC. Together with reference TRBV2 and TRBJ2-7, the CDR3 gives the full variable domain: EPEVTQTPSHQVTQMGQEVILRCVPISNHLYFYWYRQILGQKVEFLVSFYNNEISEKSEIFDDQFSVERPDGSNFTLKIRSTKLEDSAMYFCASSESQRQYFGPGTRLTVT.